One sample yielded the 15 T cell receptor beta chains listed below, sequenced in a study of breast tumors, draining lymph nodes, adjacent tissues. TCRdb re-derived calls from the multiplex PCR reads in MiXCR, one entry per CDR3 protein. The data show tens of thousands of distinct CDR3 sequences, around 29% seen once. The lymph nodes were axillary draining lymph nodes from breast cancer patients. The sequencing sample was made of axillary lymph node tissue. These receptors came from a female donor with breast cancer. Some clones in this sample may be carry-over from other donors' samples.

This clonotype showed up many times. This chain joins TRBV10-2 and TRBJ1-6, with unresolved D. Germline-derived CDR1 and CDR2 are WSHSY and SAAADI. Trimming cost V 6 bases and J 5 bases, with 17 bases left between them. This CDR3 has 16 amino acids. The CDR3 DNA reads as TGCGCCAGCAGCCCTGGGAGGGCCGCGGATAATTCACCCCTCCACTTT. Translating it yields CASSPGRAADNSPLHF.

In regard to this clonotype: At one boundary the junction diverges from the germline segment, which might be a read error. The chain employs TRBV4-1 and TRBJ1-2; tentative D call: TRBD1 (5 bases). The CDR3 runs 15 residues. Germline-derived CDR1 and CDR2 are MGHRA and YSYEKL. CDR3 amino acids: CASSQDWQGAYGYAF. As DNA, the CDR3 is TGCGCCAGCAGCCAAGATTGGCAGGGCGCCTATGGCTACGCCTTC.

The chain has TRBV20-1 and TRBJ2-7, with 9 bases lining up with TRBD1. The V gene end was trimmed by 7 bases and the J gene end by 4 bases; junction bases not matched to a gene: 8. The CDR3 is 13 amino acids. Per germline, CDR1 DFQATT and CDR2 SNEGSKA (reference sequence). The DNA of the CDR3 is TGCAGTGGGTTTGGACAGGGGTCGTACGAGCAGTACTTC. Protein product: CSGFGQGSYEQYF.

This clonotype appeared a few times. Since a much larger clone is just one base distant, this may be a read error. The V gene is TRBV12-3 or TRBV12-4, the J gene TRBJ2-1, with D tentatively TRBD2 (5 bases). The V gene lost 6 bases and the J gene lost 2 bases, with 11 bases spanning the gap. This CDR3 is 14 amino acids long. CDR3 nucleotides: TGTGCCAGCAGGAGCGGCCAGACCTACAATGAGCAGTTCTTC. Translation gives CASRSGQTYNEQFF.

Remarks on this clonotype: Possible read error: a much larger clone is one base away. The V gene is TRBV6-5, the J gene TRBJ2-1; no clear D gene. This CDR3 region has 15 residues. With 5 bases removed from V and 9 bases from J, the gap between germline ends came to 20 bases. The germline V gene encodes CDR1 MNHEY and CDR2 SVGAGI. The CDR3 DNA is TGTGCCAGCAGTCACCTAACTATGGGCAATGGTGAGCAGTTCTTC. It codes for CASSHLTMGNGEQFF.

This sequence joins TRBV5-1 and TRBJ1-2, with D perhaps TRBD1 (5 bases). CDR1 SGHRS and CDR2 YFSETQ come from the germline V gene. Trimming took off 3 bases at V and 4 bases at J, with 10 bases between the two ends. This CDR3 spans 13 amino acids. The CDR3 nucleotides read TGCGCCAGCAGCTGGGACTGGGGCTATGGCTACACCTTC. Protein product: CASSWDWGYGYTF. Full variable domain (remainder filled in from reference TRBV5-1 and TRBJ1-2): KAGVTQTPRYLIKTRGQQVTLSCSPISGHRSVSWYQQTPGQGLQFLFEYFSETQRNKGNFPGRFSGRQFSNSRSEMNVSTLELGDSALYLCASSWDWGYGYTFGSGTRLTVV.

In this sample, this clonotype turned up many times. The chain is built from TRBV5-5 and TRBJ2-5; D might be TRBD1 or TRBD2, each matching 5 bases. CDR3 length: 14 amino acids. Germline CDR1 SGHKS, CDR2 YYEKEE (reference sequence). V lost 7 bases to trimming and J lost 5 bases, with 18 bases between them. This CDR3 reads CASAGTGAVETQYF. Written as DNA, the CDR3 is TGTGCCAGCGCAGGGACCGGGGCAGTGGAGACCCAGTACTTC.

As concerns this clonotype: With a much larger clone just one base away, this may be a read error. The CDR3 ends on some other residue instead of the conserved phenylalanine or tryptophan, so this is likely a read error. The CDR3 loop is CSARATGGWTEAFL. CDR3 nucleotide sequence: TGCAGTGCTAGAGCCACAGGGGGGTGGACTGAAGCTTTCCTT. J is TRBJ1-1 and V is TRBV20-1; TRBD1 matches 8 bases. This CDR3 comprises 14 residues. Trimming took 1 base from V and 5 from J; bases not matched to a gene: 6. Germline V lookup: CDR1 DFQATT, CDR2 SNEGSKA (reference sequence).

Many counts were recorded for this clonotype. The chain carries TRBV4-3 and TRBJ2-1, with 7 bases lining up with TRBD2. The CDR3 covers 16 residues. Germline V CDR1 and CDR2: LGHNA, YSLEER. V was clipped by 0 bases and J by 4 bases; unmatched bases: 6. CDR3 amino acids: CASSQDVGLLYNEQFF. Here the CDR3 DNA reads TGCGCCAGCAGCCAAGATGTGGGACTACTATACAATGAGCAGTTCTTC.

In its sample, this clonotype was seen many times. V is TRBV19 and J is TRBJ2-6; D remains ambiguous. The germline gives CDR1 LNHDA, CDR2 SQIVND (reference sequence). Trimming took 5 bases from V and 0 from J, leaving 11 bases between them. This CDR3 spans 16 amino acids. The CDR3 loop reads CASSRWASSGANVLTF. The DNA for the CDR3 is TGTGCCAGTAGTCGCTGGGCTTCCTCTGGGGCCAACGTCCTGACTTTC.

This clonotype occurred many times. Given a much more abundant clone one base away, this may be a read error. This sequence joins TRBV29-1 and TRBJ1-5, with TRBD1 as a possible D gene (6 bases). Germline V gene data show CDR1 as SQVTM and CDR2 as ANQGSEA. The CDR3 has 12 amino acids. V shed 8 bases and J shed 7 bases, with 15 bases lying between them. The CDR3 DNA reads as TGCAGCATTCTTACAGGGAGCCAGCCCCAGCATTTT. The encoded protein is CSILTGSQPQHF.

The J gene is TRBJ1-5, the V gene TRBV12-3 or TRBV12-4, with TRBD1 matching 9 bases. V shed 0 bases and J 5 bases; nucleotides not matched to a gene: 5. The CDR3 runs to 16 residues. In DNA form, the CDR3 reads TGTGCCAGCAGTTTAGCGGGACAGGGTCAGGATCAGCCCCAGCATTTT. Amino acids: CASSLAGQGQDQPQHF.

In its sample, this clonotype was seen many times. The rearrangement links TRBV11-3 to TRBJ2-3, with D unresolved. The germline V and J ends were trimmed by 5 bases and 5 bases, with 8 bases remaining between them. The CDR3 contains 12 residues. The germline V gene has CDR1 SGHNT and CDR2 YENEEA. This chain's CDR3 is CASSPPGDTQYF. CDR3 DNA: TGTGCCAGCAGCCCGCCGGGAGATACGCAGTATTTT. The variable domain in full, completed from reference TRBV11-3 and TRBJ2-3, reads EAGVVQSPRYKIIEKKQPVAFWCNPISGHNTLYWYLQNLGQGPELLIRYENEEAVDDSQLPKDRFSAERLKGVDSTLKIQPAELGDSAVYLCASSPPGDTQYFGPGTRLTVL.

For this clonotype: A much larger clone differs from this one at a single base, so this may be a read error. Here the CDR3 DNA reads TGTGCCAGCAGCCCCCGCCCGGGTTTCTGGGGGCAGTACTTC. Its protein product is CASSPRPGFWGQYF. V usage is TRBV9 and J usage is TRBJ2-7; D is ambiguous. This CDR3 has 14 amino acids. V was clipped by 4 bases and J by 9 bases, with 20 bases between them. Per the germline V gene, CDR1 is SGDLS and CDR2 is YYNGEE.

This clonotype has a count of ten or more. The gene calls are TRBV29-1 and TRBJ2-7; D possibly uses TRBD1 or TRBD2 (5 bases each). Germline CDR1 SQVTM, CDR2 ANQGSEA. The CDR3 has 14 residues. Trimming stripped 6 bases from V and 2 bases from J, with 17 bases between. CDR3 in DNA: TGCAGCGTGTTAATCGGGACGGCGACCTACGAGCAGTACTTC. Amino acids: CSVLIGTATYEQYF.